This T cell receptor beta chain is drawn from a study of human T cells and chemical hapten exposure. Study-level information: Patients, largely female, had alopecia areata, totalis or universalis.

TCRdb re-called the RACE reads with MiXCR, one entry per CDR3 protein. The table records 300,000 to 350,000 distinct CDR3 sequences, around 7% of them present only once. Trimming removed 4 bases at V and 0 bases at J, with 11 bases between. The CDR3 consists of 15 residues. Germline lookup yields CDR1 MDHEN and CDR2 SYDVKM. Time point described: patch test 1, 2 weeks after DPC sensitization. Treatment reported: therapeutic diphenylcyclopropenone sensitization with weekly scalp DPC. This clonotype was seen at least ten times. The sample here was whole blood, taken in connection with sensitization to the hapten diphenylcyclopropenone (DPC). This TCR was recovered from a woman younger than 35 with alopecia areata. Some clones in this sample may be carry-over from other donors' samples. The chain carries TRBV28 and TRBJ2-3; D might be TRBD2 (6 bases). CDR3 protein: CASSSPGTSTDTQYF. The CDR3 nucleotides read TGTGCCAGCAGTTCCCCGGGGACTAGCACAGATACGCAGTATTTT.